This T cell receptor (beta chain) was identified during a study of blood T cell repertoires in COVID-19. In the study overall: Whether acute or convalescent, the COVID-19 samples came from the United States, Italy and Spain.

Losses at the gene ends were 3 bases for V and 4 bases for J; bases not matched to a gene: 3. This CDR3 is built from 13 residues. CDR1 is GTSNPN and CDR2 is SVGIG in the germline V gene (reference sequence). How the authors handled the data: Estimates of nucleated cell counts were drawn from the amplification of reference gene primers. Sequenced by immunoSEQ multiplex PCR; TCRdb stores in-frame clones only, minus some. D and trimming come from the DNA, and the V and J calls and clone size come from that table. Among approximately 200,000 clones, less than 90% were seen once, and the ten largest hold 5.1%.

Source material: peripheral blood. The rearrangement uses TRBV30 and TRBJ1-5, with 7 bases identical to TRBD1. The sequence came from a woman between 55 and 75 years old who had recovered from COVID-19. CDR3 in amino acids: CAWSLGQNQPQHF. The CDR3 DNA is TGTGCCTGGAGCCTGGGACAGAATCAGCCCCAGCATTTT.